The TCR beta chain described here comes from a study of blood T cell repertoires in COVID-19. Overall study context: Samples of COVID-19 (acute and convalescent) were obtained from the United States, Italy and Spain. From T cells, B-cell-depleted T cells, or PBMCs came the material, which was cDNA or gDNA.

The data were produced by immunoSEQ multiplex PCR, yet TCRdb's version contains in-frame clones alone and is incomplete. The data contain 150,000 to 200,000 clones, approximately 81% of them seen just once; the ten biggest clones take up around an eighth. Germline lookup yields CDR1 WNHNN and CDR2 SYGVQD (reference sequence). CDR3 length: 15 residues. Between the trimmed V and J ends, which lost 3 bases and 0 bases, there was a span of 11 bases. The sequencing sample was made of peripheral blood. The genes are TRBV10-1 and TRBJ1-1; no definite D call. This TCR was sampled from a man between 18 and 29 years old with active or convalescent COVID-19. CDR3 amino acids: CASSERIAMNTEAFF. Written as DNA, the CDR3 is TGCGCCAGCAGTGAAAGGATAGCTATGAACACTGAAGCTTTCTTT.